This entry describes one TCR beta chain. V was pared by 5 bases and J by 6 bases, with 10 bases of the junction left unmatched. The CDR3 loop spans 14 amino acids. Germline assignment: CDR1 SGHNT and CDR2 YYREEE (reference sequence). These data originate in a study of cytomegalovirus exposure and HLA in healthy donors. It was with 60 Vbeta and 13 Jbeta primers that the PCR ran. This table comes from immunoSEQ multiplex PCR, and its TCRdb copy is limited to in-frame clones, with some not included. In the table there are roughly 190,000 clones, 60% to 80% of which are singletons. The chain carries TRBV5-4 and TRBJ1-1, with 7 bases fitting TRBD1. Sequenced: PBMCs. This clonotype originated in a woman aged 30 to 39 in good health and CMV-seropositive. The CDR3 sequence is CASREIRGNPEAFF. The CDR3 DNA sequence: TGTGCCAGCAGGGAAATCAGGGGGAATCCTGAAGCTTTCTTT.